This TCR beta chain is drawn from a study of cytomegalovirus exposure and HLA in healthy donors (dated by TCRdb to the late 2010s). At the level of the whole study: In an earlier analysis of approximately 640 of the donors, around 300 Gb of sequence data and 117 million unique TCR beta sequences from about 190 million T cells were reported. The aim of the study was to test whether cataloging public T cell receptors could identify signatures of past pathogen exposure. An early release covering 500 to 750 HLA-typed donors comprised 300 to 350 gigabases of sequencing data and approximately 85 million unique TCR sequences. Donor age, sex, ethnicity and CMV serostatus were compiled alongside the repertoire data. Class I and class II HLA loci were covered by the typing at four-digit resolution. Of the 398 genotyped donors, approximately 82% fell in the genetic ancestry cluster associated with self-reported Caucasian donors. A later genetic analysis took genome-wide SNP genotypes for about 60% of the roughly 670 donors and used that subset as a discovery cohort. Rather than drawing on any new phenotypic data, the later analysis identified candidate immune exposures from TCR beta sequences and the way those sequences occurred across donors. Across under 500 genotyped donors of the cohort, an average of about 240,000 unique TCR beta nucleotide sequences per donor were sequenced, and 15% to 20% of those sequences were non-productive. All discovery cohort repertoires had been generated on a single sequencing platform. The number of donors typed differed by locus, with roughly 629-640 for A, B, C, DRB1 and DQB1, around 500 for DQA1, 600 to 610 for DPA1, and roughly 450 for DPB1. The study used immunosequencing to profile the T cell repertoires of 600 to 850 subjects and linked those repertoires to cytomegalovirus serostatus. To study patterns of TCR occurrence, a later analysis re-analyzed previously published TCR beta repertoires from 666 donors and added high-resolution HLA genotyping. Besides the first cohort of approximately 670 subjects, a separate validation cohort made up of 120 different subjects was used. To decide whether each TCR beta V gene segment behaved as functional or pseudogenic, an earlier analysis of some 540 of the donors relied on high-throughput TCR beta sequencing. Because of strong linkage in the cohort, roughly five DR-DQ haplotypes were treated as single units for association and clustering. The study combined high-throughput TCR immunosequencing, statistical association of individual TCRs with disease status, and machine learning to predict cytomegalovirus infection status. General findings and caveats noted by the study authors: A cluster of highly shared sequence variants was judged likely to be a technical artifact of the sequencing pipeline. A total of 150 to 200 TCR beta chains were listed by the study as associated with cytomegalovirus. A further reported finding was that TCR beta sequences accurately predicted the HLA-A and HLA-B alleles for most subjects in the first cohort. In a later analysis, several top co-occurrence clusters were reported to appear linked to parvovirus B19, influenza, CMV and Epstein-Barr virus. Roughly 17 rarely observed V segments, including chromosome 9 orphons, were excluded from the earlier analysis of about 500 of the donors because counts were too low. It was suggested by the authors that the approach could potentially be generalized to other disease states and immunological phenotypes. Most TCR sequences were observed very rarely across donors, whereas some public TCRs were present in many individuals. This cohort had only TCR beta chains sequenced, and the lack of alpha or paired-chain data limited which features could be detected. In a later analysis, the rate of TCR association differed among HLA loci, with DRB1 alleles having the most associated TCRs and HLA-C alleles having the fewest. According to a later analysis, most CMV-associated TCR beta chains appeared to be HLA-restricted, and the HLA associations seemed to be driven largely by CMV exposure. Broadly in line with IMGT annotations, most TCR beta V segments showed up in productive rearrangements about 87% or about 30% of the time in an earlier analysis of some 590 of the donors. When HLA alleles, especially DR and DQ, strongly co-occurred, attributing TCR associations to individual alleles was difficult. Because HLA typing was missing for some donors at each locus, association tests included only the typed subset. V-gene and J-gene trimming of TCR beta chains was associated with a missense DCLRE1C variant in a later genetic analysis, and the association was replicated in an independent cohort. For the cohort, immune exposure information was limited to CMV serostatus. In vitro tests confirmed that a few of the cytomegalovirus-associated TCR beta chains recognize cytomegalovirus antigens. The 87-base-pair reads could not distinguish some IMGT-functional V segments, including TRBV6-2 and TRBV6-3, so those segments were excluded. Roughly uniform sequencing depth across donors was assumed in presence/absence analyses, although this assumption may not hold. In a later genetic analysis, fewer N-insertions in productive TCRs were reported among donors in an Asian-associated ancestry cluster than the roughly 700-donor mean. Specific HLA alleles were associated with 16,951 TCR beta sequences at a false discovery rate of 0.05 in a later analysis. In a later analysis, HLA-associated TCR beta chains showed more clonal expansion and lower generation probabilities than non-associated chains that were equally common. Linkage disequilibrium might explain the correlated functional status among segregating V segments, but an unknown experimental factor could not be ruled out. The classifier was reported to diagnose cytomegalovirus status with high specificity and sensitivity in both the original and validation cohorts.

The cohort consisted of 650 to 700 healthy bone marrow donors. At the time of sampling, all cohort members were nominally healthy, though unrecorded immune exposures were likely present. The donor was CMV seropositive and was included in the group of 250 to 350 seropositive cohort members. A peripheral blood sample was provided by each donor, and peripheral blood mononuclear cells were used for TCR beta sequencing. Genomic DNA was extracted from the blood cell samples with the Qiagen DNeasy Blood Extraction Kit. Receptors were amplified or captured by the immunoSEQ multiplex PCR assay. The multiplex PCR relied on a mix of 60 forward primers for TCR Vbeta segments and 13 reverse primers for TCR Jbeta segments. The CDR3 region of rearranged TCR beta genes was amplified from genomic DNA by a multiplex PCR assay. Amplified TCR beta libraries were sequenced as 87-base-pair reads on the Illumina HiSeq System. In the paper's pipeline: Across the roughly 670 repertoires, a later analysis counted 80 million or so unique TCR beta chains, 9 million to 14 million of which were shared by at least two donors. A nearest-neighbor algorithm error-corrected the raw reads and collapsed the reads into unique sequences, merging closely related sequences to remove PCR and sequencing errors. V, D and J gene segments were assigned by aligning CDR3 sequences to IMGT reference sequences. Each retained sequence needed at least a six-nucleotide match to both a V gene segment and a J gene segment. Rearrangements were called productive when the CDR3 lacked stop codons and stayed in frame with V and J; all others were non-productive. CDR3 was defined according to IMGT convention as the region running from the second conserved V-encoded cysteine to the conserved J-encoded phenylalanine. In an earlier analysis of roughly 610 of the donors, sequences lacking an unambiguous match to a single V gene segment were excluded. An earlier analysis of roughly 590 of the donors called V segments functional above 56.7% productive rearrangements and segregating when the between-donor standard deviation exceeded 5%. A statistical classification framework was developed to diagnose cytomegalovirus status using the catalog of TCR beta chain sequences. In a later analysis, TCR nucleotide sequences were compared against IMGT/GENE-DB human TR gene sequences so that V and J genes could be assigned. In a later analysis, CDR3 sequences and most-parsimonious VDJ recombination scenarios were assigned using the TCRdist pipeline. In a later analysis, every TCR beta chain was defined by the combination of its CDR3 amino acid sequence and its V-gene family, and reads without a unique V-gene family were dropped. To address suspected cross-contamination and a sequencing artifact, a later analysis removed roughly 580 highly shared, low-generation-probability nucleotide sequences. For each public chain, a later analysis derived a clonal expansion index from normalized ranks of inferred template counts within each repertoire. In a later analysis, generation probabilities were computed using a VDJ recombination model fitted to out-of-frame rearrangements, and the results were checked against IGoR. Hypergeometric tests were used in a later analysis to score TCR-TCR, TCR-HLA and TCR-CMV co-occurrence, with a repertoire-size bias correction applied to the TCR pairs. In a later analysis, false discovery rates were estimated by permuting HLA or CMV assignments 20 times. A later analysis grouped co-occurring TCRs with DBSCAN, adding TCRdist sequence similarity when clustering within HLA-allele-positive subsets. Repertoires with fewer than 30,000 or more than 120,000 public chains, plus five repertoires with anomalous nucleotide sharing, were excluded from co-occurrence clustering. What TCRdb holds here is the immuneACCESS table cut down to in-frame rearrangements. Part of the clones is not present; checked against another copy, under half of the missing clones reflect an unresolved V gene, and the others are unexplained. D and trimming come from the DNA, and the V and J calls and clone size come from that table. The sample table shows around 94,000 clones, and around 80% are seen once. 4% to 5.5% of the sample is held by the ten biggest clonotypes.

This clone was seen a few times. Its antigen specificity is not known. The sample holds no much larger clone one base away, and base qualities are not on file. CDR3 length: 15 amino acids, cysteine to phenylalanine. Just the 45-base CDR3 DNA is kept, in frame starting at base 1. V drops 7 bases and J drops 3 bases, leaving 17 bases in between. CDR1 and CDR2 (MNHEY, SVGAGI) derive from the germline V gene. The receptor's source is a male donor in good health and CMV-seropositive. What was sequenced was PBMCs. The chain is assembled from TRBV6-5 and TRBJ2-3; TRBD2 is perhaps the D gene, given 6 matching bases. The CDR3 reads CASTESGARTDTQYF. The DNA is TGTGCCAGCACCGAGTCGGGAGCTCGTACAGATACGCAGTATTTT.